This entry describes one T cell receptor beta chain. CDR1 is MNHNS, CDR2 SASEGT, per germline. The CDR3 runs to 13 residues. The V end lost 8 bases, the J end lost 1 base, and 11 bases lay between the germline ends. The data are from a study of OX40 agonist ivuxolimab in advanced cancers. As for the study in general: Across the patients, intravenous ivuxolimab was delivered every 2 weeks at 0.01 to 10 mg/kg. The dose-escalation cohort had hepatocellular carcinoma, melanoma, renal cell or head and neck cancer.

Peripheral blood came from all dose cohorts at three timepoints. Generated by immunoSEQ multiplex PCR, the TCRdb table keeps only in-frame clones and is missing some. Among about 50,000 clones listed, approximately 88% were seen once. Sequenced material: CD4+ or CD8+ T cells sorted from blood, taken in a trial of the OX40 agonist ivuxolimab. The TCR comes from an adult with an advanced solid tumor such as melanoma, head and neck, liver or kidney cancer. The V gene is TRBV6-1, the J gene TRBJ1-1; no firm D call. The CDR3 sequence: CASRTSGNTEAFF. CDR3 coding DNA: TGTGCCAGCCGTACTTCAGGGAACACTGAAGCTTTCTTT.